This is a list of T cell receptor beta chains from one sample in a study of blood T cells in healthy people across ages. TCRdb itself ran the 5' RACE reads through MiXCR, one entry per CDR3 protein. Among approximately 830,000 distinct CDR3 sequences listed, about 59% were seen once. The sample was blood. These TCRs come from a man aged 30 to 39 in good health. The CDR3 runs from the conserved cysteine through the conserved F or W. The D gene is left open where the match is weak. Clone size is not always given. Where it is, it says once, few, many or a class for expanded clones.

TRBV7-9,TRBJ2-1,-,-,TGTGCCAGCAGCTTTGGGACTGATGAGCAGTTCTTC,CASSFGTDEQFF
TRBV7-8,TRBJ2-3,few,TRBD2,TGTGCCAGCAGCAAACTAGCGGACCCGATGGGGGATACGCAGTATTTT,CASSKLADPMGDTQYF
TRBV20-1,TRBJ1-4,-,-,TGCAGTGCTCCAGGGGTATTGGGACTGTTTTTT,CSAPGVLGLFF
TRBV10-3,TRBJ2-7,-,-,TGTGCCGTCGGACTCAGGGACGAGCAGTACTTC,CAVGLRDEQYF
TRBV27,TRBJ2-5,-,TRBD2,TGTGCCAGCAGTCCCTTTTCGGGGGGAGGGACCCAGTACTTC,CASSPFSGGGTQYF
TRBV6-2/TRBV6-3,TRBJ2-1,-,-,TGTGCCAGCAGTTACGGGCGGAGGAGGGCGAATGAGCAGTTCTTC,CASSYGRRRANEQFF
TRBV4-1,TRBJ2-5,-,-,TGCGCCAGCAGCCAATCGGAGTTGAAGGGCGGTTTTGGGAAGACCCAGTACTTC,CASSQSELKGGFGKTQYF
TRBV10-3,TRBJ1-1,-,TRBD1,TGTGCCATCAGTGAGCCAGGGGGAAGAGAAGCTTTCTTT,CAISEPGGREAFF
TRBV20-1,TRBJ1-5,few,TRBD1,TGCAGTGCTGCGGGACAGCGCAATCAGCCCCAGCATTTT,CSAAGQRNQPQHF
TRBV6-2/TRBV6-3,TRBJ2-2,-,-,TGTGCCAGCAGTACAGGATCGGGCACCGGGGAGCTGTTTTTT,CASSTGSGTGELFF
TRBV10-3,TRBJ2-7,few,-,TGTGCCATCAGGACGACAGAATACGAGCAGTACTTC,CAIRTTEYEQYF
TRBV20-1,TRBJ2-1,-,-,TGCAGTGCTAGTTTGGTCCGGTATAGGGATGAGCAGTTCTTC,CSASLVRYRDEQFF
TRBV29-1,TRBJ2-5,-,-,TGCAGCGTTGAAGATCTAGGGAACCAAGAGACCCAGTACTTC,CSVEDLGNQETQYF
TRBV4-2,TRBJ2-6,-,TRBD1,TGTGCCAGCAGCCAAGATTCGACAGGGTCTGGGGCCAACGTCCTGACTTTC,CASSQDSTGSGANVLTF
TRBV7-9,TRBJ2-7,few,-,TGTGCCAGCAGCGTGCCCGGGACGGGCTACGAGCAGTACTTC,CASSVPGTGYEQYF
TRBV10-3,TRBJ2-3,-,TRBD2,TGTGCCATCAGTGGAACTAGCGGGGGGTCGAAAGATACGCAGTATTTT,CAISGTSGGSKDTQYF
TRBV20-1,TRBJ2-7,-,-,TGCAGTGCTAGAGGAAGAGGGAAATACGAGCAGTACTTC,CSARGRGKYEQYF
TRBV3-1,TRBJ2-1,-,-,TGTGCCAGCAGTGCAGGGGGGACTTCCAATGAGCAGTTCTTC,CASSAGGTSNEQFF
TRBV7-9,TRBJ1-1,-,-,TGTGCCGGGGCACCCGGATGGGGTAAGGACACTGAAGCTTTCTTT,CAGAPGWGKDTEAFF
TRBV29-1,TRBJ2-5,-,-,TGCAGCGTTGAAGTGGGACGTTACGGGCAGTACTTC,CSVEVGRYGQYF
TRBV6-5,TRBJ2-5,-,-,TGTGCCAGCAATAGGGAGCGGCGGGAGACCCAGTACTTC,CASNRERRETQYF
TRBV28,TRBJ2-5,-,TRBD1,TGTGCCAGCAGTCCACAGGGGGTCCGGGGGACCCAGTACTTC,CASSPQGVRGTQYF